The T cell receptor beta chain described here comes from a study of blood T cell repertoires in COVID-19. About the research overall: Samples came from the United States, Italy and Spain, spanning acute and convalescent COVID-19. The analysed material was cDNA or gDNA that came from T cells, B-cell-depleted T cells, or PBMCs.

Trimming shortened V by 8 bases and J by 0 bases, and 11 bases separated the two germline ends. Germline-derived CDR1 and CDR2 are MNHEY and SVGAGI. This CDR3 has 13 amino acids. Original processing notes: Reference gene primer amplification gave estimated nucleated cell counts. TCRdb's copy holds only in-frame clones and misses some; the assay was immunoSEQ multiplex PCR. That table furnishes V, J and clone size, whereas the DNA furnished D and trimming. The sample contains 150,000 to 200,000 clones, about 86% of which appear only once. This clonotype was sampled from a man over 45 with active or convalescent COVID-19. What was sequenced was peripheral blood. V usage is TRBV6-5 and J usage is TRBJ2-7, with a weak D call TRBD1 (6 bases). As DNA, the CDR3 is TGTGCCAGCGACAGGAGTCCCTCCTACGAGCAGTACTTC. This encodes CASDRSPSYEQYF.